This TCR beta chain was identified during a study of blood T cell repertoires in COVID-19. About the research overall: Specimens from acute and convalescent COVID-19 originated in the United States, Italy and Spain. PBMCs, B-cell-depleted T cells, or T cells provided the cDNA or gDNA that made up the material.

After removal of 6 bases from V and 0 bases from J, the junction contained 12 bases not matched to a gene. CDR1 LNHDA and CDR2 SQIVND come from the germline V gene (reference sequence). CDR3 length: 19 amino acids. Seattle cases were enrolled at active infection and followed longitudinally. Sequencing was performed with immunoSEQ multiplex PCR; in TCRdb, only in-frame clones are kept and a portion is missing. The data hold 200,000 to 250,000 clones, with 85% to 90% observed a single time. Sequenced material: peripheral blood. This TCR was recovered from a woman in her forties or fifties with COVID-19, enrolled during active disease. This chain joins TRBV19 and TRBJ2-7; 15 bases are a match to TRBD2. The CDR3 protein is CASSRTGLAGGHSSYEQYF. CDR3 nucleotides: TGTGCCAGTAGCCGCACGGGACTAGCGGGGGGCCATAGCTCCTACGAGCAGTACTTC.